Listed below are T cell receptor beta chains from one sample, sequenced in a study of graft-versus-host responses after intestinal transplantation. Only in-frame clones appear in the TCRdb table, and some are missing; sequencing was by immunoSEQ multiplex PCR. Counted here are 77,000 or so clones, about nine tenths occurring once; the ten biggest clones make up approximately 0.73%. The sample was PBMCs, taken 98 days after intestinal transplantation. These receptors were taken from a human patient who received an intestinal transplant, so some T cells may come from the graft donor. CDR3s include the opening cysteine and the closing phenylalanine or tryptophan. Each record gives: clone size, J gene, D gene, V gene, CDR3 protein, CDR3 DNA. D genes are given only for firm matches. A clone size is listed for some rows: how often the clone was seen (once, few, many), or a class if it is expanded.

size: NA; J: TRBJ1-5; D: NA; V: TRBV19; CDR3: CASSTQANSNQPQHF; DNA: TGTGCCAGTAGTACGCAAGCTAATAGCAATCAGCCCCAGCATTTT
size: NA; J: TRBJ2-1; D: TRBD1; V: TRBV4-1; CDR3: CASSSDRGQYNEQFF; DNA: TGCGCCAGCAGCAGCGACAGGGGGCAATACAATGAGCAGTTCTTC
size: NA; J: TRBJ1-2; D: NA; V: TRBV6-6; CDR3: CASSYSTGKSSGYTF; DNA: TGTGCCAGCAGTTATTCGACCGGGAAATCAAGTGGCTACACCTTC
size: NA; J: TRBJ2-2; D: TRBD1; V: TRBV7-9; CDR3: CASSLRTGSTGELFF; DNA: TGTGCCAGCAGCTTAAGGACAGGGAGTACCGGGGAGCTGTTTTTT
size: NA; J: TRBJ2-5; D: NA; V: TRBV12-5; CDR3: CASGLSGIETQYF; DNA: TGTGCTAGTGGTTTATCGGGAATAGAGACCCAGTACTTC
size: NA; J: TRBJ2-5; D: NA; V: TRBV5-1; CDR3: CASSLGRGETQYF; DNA: TGCGCCAGCAGCTTGGGGCGGGGAGAGACCCAGTACTTC
size: NA; J: TRBJ1-2; D: TRBD1; V: TRBV29-1; CDR3: CSVGRDRDLDTF; DNA: TGCAGCGTTGGTCGGGACAGGGATCTTGACACCTTC
size: once; J: TRBJ2-5; D: TRBD2; V: TRBV4-1; CDR3: CASSQRPIAGKETQYF; DNA: TGCGCCAGCAGTCAGAGACCTATAGCGGGGAAAGAGACCCAGTACTTC
size: NA; J: TRBJ1-3; D: TRBD1; V: TRBV13; CDR3: CASRIAGGTDSGNTIYF; DNA: TGTGCCAGCCGCATTGCAGGGGGCACGGACTCTGGAAACACCATATATTTT
size: NA; J: TRBJ2-7; D: TRBD1; V: TRBV6-6; CDR3: CASSYLRTGDSYEQYF; DNA: TGTGCCAGCAGTTACTTAAGGACAGGGGACTCCTACGAGCAGTACTTC
size: NA; J: TRBJ1-1; D: NA; V: TRBV5-6; CDR3: CASSLWAIGGNTEAFF; DNA: TGTGCCAGCAGCTTGTGGGCGATAGGGGGAAACACTGAAGCTTTCTTT
size: NA; J: TRBJ2-3; D: NA; V: TRBV5-1; CDR3: CASSFVPVDTQYF; DNA: TGCGCCAGCAGCTTCGTCCCAGTAGATACGCAGTATTTT
size: NA; J: TRBJ2-1; D: NA; V: TRBV29-1; CDR3: CSVDQESLESNEQFF; DNA: TGCAGCGTTGATCAGGAGTCGCTTGAAAGCAATGAGCAGTTCTTC
size: NA; J: TRBJ2-1; D: NA; V: TRBV7-9; CDR3: CASSPGGPEQFF; DNA: TGTGCCAGCAGTCCCGGGGGGCCCGAGCAGTTCTTC
size: once; J: TRBJ2-7; D: TRBD1; V: TRBV10-3; CDR3: CAISESGTTGTNEQYF; DNA: TGTGCCATCAGTGAGTCCGGGACGACAGGGACAAACGAGCAGTACTTC
size: NA; J: TRBJ2-7; D: NA; V: TRBV5-1; CDR3: CASSLSTYEQYF; DNA: TGCGCCAGCAGCTTGAGCACCTACGAGCAGTACTTC
size: NA; J: TRBJ1-5; D: NA; V: TRBV30; CDR3: CAWSTAGRNSNQPQHF; DNA: TGTGCCTGGAGTACGGCAGGGCGAAATAGCAATCAGCCCCAGCATTTT
size: NA; J: TRBJ1-6; D: NA; V: TRBV6-6; CDR3: CASSYAGRDNSPLHF; DNA: TGTGCCAGCAGTTATGCAGGGCGAGATAATTCACCCCTCCACTTT
size: NA; J: TRBJ1-2; D: TRBD1; V: TRBV10-3; CDR3: CAISATGASDGYTF; DNA: TGTGCCATCAGTGCAACAGGGGCTTCAGATGGCTACACCTTC
size: NA; J: TRBJ2-5; D: TRBD2; V: TRBV15; CDR3: CATSRVGGGQETQYF; DNA: TGTGCCACCAGCAGAGTCGGGGGGGGACAAGAGACCCAGTACTTC
size: NA; J: TRBJ2-7; D: TRBD1; V: TRBV15; CDR3: CATSWDRAFEQYF; DNA: TGTGCCACCAGCTGGGACAGGGCTTTCGAGCAGTACTTC
size: NA; J: TRBJ2-2; D: TRBD2; V: TRBV6-5; CDR3: CASLGGVPNTGELFF; DNA: TGTGCCAGTCTTGGGGGGGTCCCGAACACCGGGGAGCTGTTTTTT
size: NA; J: TRBJ1-1; D: NA; V: TRBV5-1; CDR3: CASSLYGGAEAFF; DNA: TGCGCCAGCAGCTTGTACGGGGGCGCTGAAGCTTTCTTT
size: few; J: TRBJ2-1; D: NA; V: TRBV6-1; CDR3: CASNGFEEFF; DNA: TGTGCCAGCAATGGTTTTGAGGAGTTCTTC
size: NA; J: TRBJ2-7; D: TRBD2; V: TRBV2; CDR3: CASRDRALASGGFNEQYF; DNA: TGTGCCAGCAGGGACAGGGCCTTAGCTAGCGGGGGGTTCAACGAGCAGTACTTC
size: NA; J: TRBJ1-6; D: TRBD1; V: TRBV28; CDR3: CASSSTGTLPLHF; DNA: TGTGCCAGCAGTTCGACAGGGACTCTACCCCTCCACTTT
size: NA; J: TRBJ1-1; D: NA; V: TRBV9; CDR3: CASSVDPDSEAFF; DNA: TGTGCCAGCAGCGTAGACCCCGACAGTGAAGCTTTCTTT
size: NA; J: TRBJ2-7; D: NA; V: TRBV29-1; CDR3: CSAQASYEQYF; DNA: TGCAGCGCCCAGGCCTCCTACGAGCAGTACTTC
size: NA; J: TRBJ2-5; D: TRBD2; V: TRBV5-4; CDR3: CASSLGPAGGPGETQYF; DNA: TGTGCCAGCAGCTTGGGGCCAGCGGGGGGGCCGGGTGAGACCCAGTACTTC
size: NA; J: TRBJ1-5; D: NA; V: TRBV6-1; CDR3: CASSEAANQPQHF; DNA: TGTGCCAGCAGTGAGGCAGCCAATCAGCCCCAGCATTTT
size: few; J: TRBJ2-1; D: NA; V: TRBV5-1; CDR3: CASSLGNYNEQFF; DNA: TGCGCCAGCAGCTTAGGCAACTACAATGAGCAGTTCTTC
size: NA; J: TRBJ2-1; D: NA; V: TRBV28; CDR3: CASSFRGPYREQFF; DNA: TGTGCCAGCAGTTTTAGAGGGCCCTACAGGGAGCAGTTCTTC
size: NA; J: TRBJ2-1; D: TRBD2; V: TRBV5-4; CDR3: CASSGSGGPYNEQFF; DNA: TGTGCCAGCAGCGGGAGCGGGGGCCCCTACAATGAGCAGTTCTTC
size: NA; J: TRBJ2-7; D: NA; V: TRBV7-6; CDR3: CASSLGQPPNEQYF; DNA: TGTGCCAGCAGCTTAGGACAGCCACCCAACGAGCAGTACTTC
size: NA; J: TRBJ1-2; D: NA; V: TRBV18; CDR3: CASSLNFQTERDGYTF; DNA: TGTGCCAGCTCACTTAACTTTCAGACAGAAAGGGATGGCTACACCTTC
size: NA; J: TRBJ2-1; D: TRBD2; V: TRBV10-1; CDR3: CASKRDVPLYNEQFF; DNA: TGCGCCAGCAAGCGGGACGTACCATTATACAATGAGCAGTTCTTC
size: NA; J: TRBJ2-1; D: TRBD2; V: TRBV5-3; CDR3: CATLLAGGPEDNEQFF; DNA: TGTGCCACTCTACTAGCGGGGGGGCCTGAGGACAATGAGCAGTTCTTC
size: NA; J: TRBJ2-2; D: NA; V: TRBV9; CDR3: CASSLRGPTGELFF; DNA: TGTGCCAGCAGCCTACGGGGTCCCACCGGGGAGCTGTTTTTT
size: NA; J: TRBJ1-6; D: TRBD1; V: TRBV6-1; CDR3: CASSETPPGQSHNSPLHF; DNA: TGTGCCAGCAGTGAAACCCCCCCGGGACAGTCACATAATTCACCCCTCCACTTT
size: NA; J: TRBJ2-5; D: NA; V: TRBV6-5; CDR3: CASSPRDQETQYF; DNA: TGTGCCAGCAGTCCCCGCGATCAAGAGACCCAGTACTTC